This passage covers 27 T cell receptor beta chains from one sample sequenced in a study of CD8 T cells in Susac syndrome. About 0.5 to 1 ug RNA was reverse transcribed with random hexamers. TCRdb re-called the immunoSEQ multiplex PCR reads with MiXCR, one entry per CDR3 protein. The sample contains some 200,000 distinct CDR3 sequences, 90% to 97% of which appear only once. Sequenced sample: CD4+ T cells from PBMCs. Source of these receptors: a human donor with Susac syndrome.

The chain employs TRBV29-1 and TRBJ2-5, with 8 bases identical to TRBD2. This CDR3 comprises 14 residues. Trimming took 3 bases from V and 4 from J; bases not matched to a gene: 7. The germline V gene has CDR1 SQVTM and CDR2 ANQGSEA. CDR3 protein: CSVDPGGLGETQYF. In DNA form, the CDR3 reads TGCAGCGTTGACCCGGGGGGGCTTGGAGAGACCCAGTACTTC.

The rearrangement links TRBV7-9 to TRBJ2-1; no definite D call. Trimming stripped 5 bases from V and 2 bases from J, with 10 bases between. CDR1 and CDR2 (germline): SEHNR, FQNEAQ (reference sequence). The CDR3 totals 14 residues. Here the CDR3 reads CASSPIRTYNEQFF. The CDR3 DNA is TGTGCCAGCAGCCCGATCAGGACCTACAATGAGCAGTTCTTC.

V gene TRBV20-1 combines with J gene TRBJ2-1, with unresolved D. The CDR3 contains 14 residues. Germline V gene sequence: CDR1 DFQATT, CDR2 SNEGSKA (reference sequence). Trimming took 3 bases from V and 5 from J, leaving 14 bases between them. In DNA form, the CDR3 reads TGCAGTGCTAGTCGAGTCGATGATAACAATGAGCAGTTCTTC. Translating gives CSASRVDDNNEQFF.

The rearrangement links TRBV11-2 to TRBJ2-5, with a tentative D call TRBD2 (7 bases). Germline CDR1 reads SGHAT; CDR2 reads FQNNGV. With 5 bases removed from V and 6 bases from J, the gap between germline ends came to 16 bases. This CDR3 is built from 14 residues. The CDR3 nucleotides read TGTGCCAGCAGCCAAGAGGGGGGGTTACAGACCCAGTACTTC. Residues: CASSQEGGLQTQYF.

This clonotype was counted only a few times. This chain connects TRBV5-1 to TRBJ2-7; D is ambiguous. CDR1 SGHRS and CDR2 YFSETQ come from the germline V gene. V was trimmed by 3 bases and J by 1 base, leaving 8 bases between them. This CDR3 region has 13 residues. The CDR3 DNA is TGCGCCAGCAGCTCTGGGAATTCCTACGAGCAGTACTTC. This codes for CASSSGNSYEQYF.

V usage is TRBV20-1 and J usage is TRBJ2-1; possibly TRBD2 for D (6 bases). Trimming stripped 3 bases from V and 1 base from J, with 16 bases between. This CDR3 spans 16 amino acids. Per the germline V gene, CDR1 is DFQATT and CDR2 is SNEGSKA (reference sequence). The CDR3: CSASPLSGRSYNEQFF. CDR3 coding DNA: TGCAGTGCTAGCCCGCTTTCAGGGAGGTCCTACAATGAGCAGTTCTTC.

The rearrangement uses TRBV20-1 and TRBJ2-5, with TRBD2 matching 11 bases. J gave up 1 base and V 3 bases, and 7 bases lay outside the gene matches. The CDR3 runs 16 residues. Germline loops: CDR1 DFQATT, CDR2 SNEGSKA (reference sequence). In DNA, the CDR3 is TGCAGTGCTAGCCTTACTAGCGGGGGCCTCCAAGAGACCCAGTACTTC. Its protein is CSASLTSGGLQETQYF.

The V call is TRBV18, the J call TRBJ1-1, with 7 positions matching TRBD1. The germline V gene has CDR1 KGHSH and CDR2 LQKENI. Trimming at V came to 2 bases and at J to 0 bases, leaving 3 bases not matched to a gene. The CDR3 is made up of 15 amino acids. The CDR3 here is CASSPWDRMNTEAFF. The CDR3 DNA sequence: TGTGCCAGCTCACCATGGGACAGAATGAACACTGAAGCTTTCTTT.

The chain carries TRBV30 and TRBJ2-4; the D call may be TRBD1 or TRBD2 (5 bases each). In germline, CDR1 is GTSNPN, CDR2 SVGIG (reference sequence). The CDR3 runs 15 residues. The germline V and J ends were trimmed by 1 base and 5 bases, with 15 bases remaining between them. Here the CDR3 reads CAWSDPGLYQNIQYF. The CDR3 DNA sequence: TGTGCCTGGAGTGATCCGGGGCTCTACCAAAACATTCAGTACTTC.

Only one count was recorded for this clonotype. The V gene is TRBV6-2 or TRBV6-3, the J gene TRBJ1-5; no clear D gene. The ends were cut back, 7 bases at V and 0 bases at J, with 13 bases in the middle. This CDR3 is 15 amino acids long. Germline V CDR1 and CDR2: MNHEY, SVGEGT. CDR3 protein: CASTLDRDSNQPQHF. DNA of the CDR3: TGTGCCAGCACCCTCGACCGAGATAGCAATCAGCCCCAGCATTTT.

The V call is TRBV30, the J call TRBJ2-7; tentatively, D is TRBD1 or TRBD2 (6 bases each). Germline assignment: CDR1 GTSNPN and CDR2 SVGIG (reference sequence). The CDR3 sequence is 13 residues long. V was pared by 5 bases and J by 4 bases, with 15 bases between. The CDR3 loop is CAWGRGLIYEQYF. In DNA form, the CDR3 reads TGTGCCTGGGGCCGGGGGCTTATTTACGAGCAGTACTTC.

Note on this clonotype: This CDR3 fails to terminate in the conserved phenylalanine or tryptophan, so it likely reflects a read error. This chain links TRBV4-3 with TRBJ2-1, with D maybe TRBD2 (6 bases). The CDR3 has 13 amino acids. Per germline, CDR1 LGHNA and CDR2 YSLEER. CDR3 protein: CASIQDRRGEQFS. The CDR3 DNA follows: TGCGCCAGCATCCAAGATCGGAGGGGTGAGCAGTTCTCC.

The V call is TRBV7-9, the J call TRBJ2-7; 10 bases fit TRBD1. This CDR3 has 14 amino acids. The V gene's germline CDR1 is SEHNR and CDR2 FQNEAQ (reference sequence). J was trimmed by 3 bases and V by 4 bases; bases with no gene match: 3. DNA of the CDR3: TGTGCCAGCAGCTCCGGGACAGGGGTCTACGAGCAGTACTTC. It is translated as CASSSGTGVYEQYF.

The chain is built from TRBV20-1 and TRBJ2-1; D is perhaps TRBD2 (5 bases). The CDR3 loop spans 14 amino acids. CDR1 and CDR2 from the germline V gene are DFQATT and SNEGSKA (reference sequence). Deletions cut 3 bases from V and 0 bases from J, with 9 bases between. CDR3 in amino acids: CSASPGVSYNEQFF. In nucleotides, the CDR3 is TGCAGTGCTAGCCCCGGGGTCTCCTACAATGAGCAGTTCTTC.

This clonotype has only one observation. This chain links TRBV20-1 with TRBJ1-1; D unresolved. The CDR3 length is 12 residues. The V gene's germline CDR1 is DFQATT and CDR2 SNEGSKA (reference sequence). Trimming removed 6 bases from V and 5 bases from J, with 13 bases in between. The CDR3 is CSALRVMTEAFF. CDR3 DNA sequence: TGCAGTGCGCTACGGGTCATGACTGAAGCTTTCTTT.

The rearrangement links TRBV11-2 to TRBJ2-1, with 13 bases aligning to TRBD2. This CDR3 is built from 17 residues. Germline V gene sequence: CDR1 SGHAT, CDR2 FQNNGV. The junction had 7 bases not matched to a gene; V was cut back by 6 bases and J by 2 bases. The DNA of the CDR3 is TGTGCCAGCAGGCAAGCCACTAGCGGGGGGGCCTACAATGAGCAGTTCTTC. Its translation is CASRQATSGGAYNEQFF.

The chain employs TRBV5-6 and TRBJ2-7, with 12 nucleotides matching TRBD2. Germline V gene data show CDR1 as SGHDT and CDR2 as YYEEEE. This CDR3 has 15 amino acids. V lost 0 bases and J lost 7; bases outside the gene matches: 5. The CDR3 spells CASSLDLAGGREQYF. The CDR3 DNA reads as TGTGCCAGCAGCTTGGACCTAGCGGGGGGGCGAGAGCAGTACTTC.

This chain links TRBV6-2 or TRBV6-3 with TRBJ1-6; TRBD1 aligns across 8 bases. The CDR3 runs 14 residues. Germline lookup yields CDR1 MNHEY and CDR2 SVGEGT. The J segment lost 9 bases and the V segment lost 7 bases, leaving 8 bases of the junction unmatched. CDR3 nucleotide sequence: TGTGCCAGCAACGGACAGGGTATGACTTCACCCCTCCACTTT. This encodes CASNGQGMTSPLHF.

The V and J genes are TRBV7-2 and TRBJ2-6; D is unresolved. The length of the CDR3 is 17 residues. Germline V lookup: CDR1 SGHTA, CDR2 FQGNSA. Trimming took 3 bases from V and 4 from J, leaving 16 bases between them. CDR3 sequence: CASSLRAASSGANVLTF. Here the CDR3 DNA reads TGTGCCAGCAGCTTGAGAGCAGCGTCCTCAGGGGCCAACGTCCTGACTTTC.

In regard to this clonotype: The junction differs from germline at one of its ends, possibly a read error. V gene TRBV6-2 or TRBV6-3 combines with J gene TRBJ2-7, with D possibly TRBD1 on 5 matching bases. Germline-derived CDR1 and CDR2 are MNHEY and SVGEGT. The CDR3 is made up of 17 amino acids. CDR3 sequence reads: CASGTLTATGLSHEQYF. The CDR3 coding sequence is TGTGCCAGCGGAACTTTGACTGCTACAGGCCTCTCCCACGAGCAGTACTTC.

V usage is TRBV27 and J usage is TRBJ2-7, with 7 bases that match TRBD1. There are 12 residues in the CDR3. After removal of 8 bases from V and 6 bases from J, the junction contained 7 bases not matched to a gene. The germline V gene has CDR1 MNHEY and CDR2 SMNVEV (reference sequence). The CDR3, as DNA: TGTGCCAGCGGACTGACAGGGCGCGAGCAGTACTTC. Its translation: CASGLTGREQYF.

The chain joins TRBV10-3 to TRBJ2-1, with D hard to call. CDR1 is ENHRY and CDR2 is SYGVKD in the germline V gene. V lost 3 bases and J 11 bases, leaving 17 bases between the germline ends. This CDR3 has 14 residues. The CDR3 DNA follows: TGTGCCATCAGTGATTCTCGTGAGCCCAGCCAGCAGTTCTTC. Translation gives CAISDSREPSQQFF.

V usage is TRBV12-3 or TRBV12-4 and J usage is TRBJ1-4; D is unresolved. V lost 3 bases to trimming and J lost 5 bases, with 16 bases between them. The CDR3 length is 16 residues. The CDR3 DNA is TGTGCCAGCAGTTTCCCCCCGGGAATCTCAAATGAAAAACTGTTTTTT. It specifies CASSFPPGISNEKLFF.

V and J are TRBV20-1 and TRBJ1-6, with TRBD1 matching 7 bases. The CDR3 length is 15 residues. V trimming: 1 base; J trimming: 5 bases; junction bases outside the gene matches: 5. Germline lookup yields CDR1 DFQATT and CDR2 SNEGSKA (reference sequence). CDR3 sequence: CSARVHGTDNSPLHF. In DNA, the CDR3 is TGCAGTGCTAGAGTTCACGGGACAGATAATTCACCCCTCCACTTT.

This chain connects TRBV12-3 or TRBV12-4 to TRBJ2-1; either TRBD1 or TRBD2 may fit D (6 bases each). This CDR3 has 14 amino acids. Trimming stripped 6 bases from V and 7 bases from J, with 16 bases between. CDR3 sequence: CASSLGGQINEQFF. DNA for the CDR3: TGTGCCAGCAGCCTAGGGGGGCAAATAAATGAGCAGTTCTTC.

The chain links TRBV14 to TRBJ2-5; D not resolved. Germline assignment: CDR1 SGHDN and CDR2 FVKESK. This CDR3 is built from 12 residues. V lost 0 bases to trimming and J lost 9 bases, with 8 bases between them. In nucleotides, the CDR3 is TGTGCCAGCAGCCAAGAAAGGCTGGCCCAGTACTTC. Translated: CASSQERLAQYF.

The chain employs TRBV7-6 and TRBJ2-7; 7 bases align to TRBD1. This CDR3 is 15 amino acids long. Germline CDR1 is SGHVS and CDR2 is FNYEAQ. Trimming removed 1 base from V and 6 bases from J; junction bases left unmatched: 9. The CDR3 sequence is CASSLVADGTAEQYF. The CDR3 nucleotides are TGTGCCAGCAGCTTAGTGGCGGACGGGACAGCCGAGCAGTACTTC.